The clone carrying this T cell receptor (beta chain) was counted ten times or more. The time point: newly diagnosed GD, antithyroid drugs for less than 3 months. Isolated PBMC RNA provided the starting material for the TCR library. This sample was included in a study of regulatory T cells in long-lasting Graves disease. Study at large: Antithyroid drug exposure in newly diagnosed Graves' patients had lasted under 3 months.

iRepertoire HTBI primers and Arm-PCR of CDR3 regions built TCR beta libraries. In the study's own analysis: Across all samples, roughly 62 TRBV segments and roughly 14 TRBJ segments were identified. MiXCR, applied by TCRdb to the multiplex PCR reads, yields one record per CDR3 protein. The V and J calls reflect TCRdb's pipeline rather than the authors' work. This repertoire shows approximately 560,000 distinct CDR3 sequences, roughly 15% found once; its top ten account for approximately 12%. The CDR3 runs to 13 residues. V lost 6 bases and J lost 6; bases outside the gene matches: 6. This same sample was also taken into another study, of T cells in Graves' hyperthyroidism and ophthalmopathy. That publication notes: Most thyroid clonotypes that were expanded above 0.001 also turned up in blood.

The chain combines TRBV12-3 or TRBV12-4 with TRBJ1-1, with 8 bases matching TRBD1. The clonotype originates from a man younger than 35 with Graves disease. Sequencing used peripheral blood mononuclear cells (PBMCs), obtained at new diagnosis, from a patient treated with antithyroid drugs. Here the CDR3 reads CASSRSTGAEAFF. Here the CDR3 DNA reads TGTGCCAGCAGCCGGTCGACAGGGGCTGAAGCTTTCTTT.